This T cell receptor (beta chain) comes out of a study of immune evolution from preneoplasia to lung adenocarcinoma. Profiling relied on immunoSEQ multiplex PCR, and the TCRdb table lists in-frame clones only, not all of them. The sample lists some 4,900 clones; roughly 79% were seen once. With regard to this clone: A junction end diverges from the germline sequence, so it may reflect a read error.

CDR1 and CDR2 (germline): SNHLY, FYNNEI. The CDR3 is 14 amino acids. The sequenced sample was FFPE normal lung tissue adjacent to the tumor. This clonotype was obtained from a person between 55 and 69 years old with lung adenocarcinoma. This chain connects TRBV2 to TRBJ2-1; 8 bases fit TRBD1. The CDR3 is CASCDRGYYNEQFF. The CDR3 nucleotides read TGTGCCAGCTGTGACAGGGGCTACTACAATGAGCAGTTCTTC.